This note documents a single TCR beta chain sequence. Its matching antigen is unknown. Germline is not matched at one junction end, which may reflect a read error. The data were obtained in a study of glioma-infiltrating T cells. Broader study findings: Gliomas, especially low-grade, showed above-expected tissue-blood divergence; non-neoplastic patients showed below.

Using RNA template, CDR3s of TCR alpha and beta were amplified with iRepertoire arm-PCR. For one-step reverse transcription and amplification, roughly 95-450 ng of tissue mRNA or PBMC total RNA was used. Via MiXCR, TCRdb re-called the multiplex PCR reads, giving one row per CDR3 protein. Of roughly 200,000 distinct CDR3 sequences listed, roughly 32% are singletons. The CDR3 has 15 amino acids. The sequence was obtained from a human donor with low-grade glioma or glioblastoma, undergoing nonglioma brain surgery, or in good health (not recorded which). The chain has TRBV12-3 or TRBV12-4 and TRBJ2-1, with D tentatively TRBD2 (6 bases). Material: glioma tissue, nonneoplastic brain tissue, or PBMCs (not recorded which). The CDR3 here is CAGRKPTSSYNEQFF. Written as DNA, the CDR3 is TGTGCCGGCAGAAAGCCGACTAGCTCCTACAATGAGCAGTTCTTC.